Listed here are 20 T cell receptor beta chains from one sample, sequenced in a study of blood T cell repertoires in COVID-19 (dated by TCRdb to 2018 to 2021). The library was generated by the immunoSEQ multiplex PCR assay. TCRdb provides this immuneACCESS table in a form limited to in-frame rearrangements. Some clones are lacking; in checked studies, under half of them reflect an unresolved V gene, and why the rest are absent is not known. Across this sample there are roughly 150,000 clones, with roughly 80% seen only once. The top ten hold 15% to 20% of the sample. Sequencing used peripheral blood. Receptors were obtained from a woman older than 75 with acute or convalescent COVID-19.

V and J are TRBV5-1 and TRBJ1-4, with 9 bases lining up with TRBD1. Germline V lookup: CDR1 SGHRS, CDR2 YFSETQ. The CDR3 runs to 15 residues. V gave up 4 bases and J gave up 6 bases; unmatched junction bases: 7. This chain's CDR3 is CASSQPGQGYEKLFF. The CDR3 coding sequence is TGCGCCAGCAGCCAGCCGGGACAGGGTTATGAAAAACTGTTTTTT.

This chain joins TRBV11-2 and TRBJ2-1, with 12 bases that match TRBD2. Losses at the gene ends were 5 bases for V and 7 bases for J; bases not matched to a gene: 6. Germline V lookup: CDR1 SGHAT, CDR2 FQNNGV. The CDR3 is 15 amino acids. The CDR3 protein is CASSASGRAGNEQFF. In DNA, the CDR3 is TGTGCCAGCAGCGCTAGCGGGAGGGCCGGGAATGAGCAGTTCTTC.

J is TRBJ1-1 and V is TRBV5-1; 9 bases are shared with TRBD1. Germline CDR1 reads SGHRS; CDR2 reads YFSETQ. V dropped 4 bases and J dropped 4; count of bases not matched to a gene: 5. CDR3 size: 14 residues. CDR3 DNA sequence: TGCGCCAGCAGCAGGGACAGGGTCGGCACTGAAGCTTTCTTT. Its translation: CASSRDRVGTEAFF.

The chain couples TRBV6-5 to TRBJ2-3, with D possibly matching TRBD1 (6 bases). This CDR3 region has 16 residues. Germline V lookup: CDR1 MNHEY, CDR2 SVGAGI. V was trimmed by 4 bases and J by 0 bases, leaving 14 bases between them. CDR3 loop: CASSSTGRQSTDTQYF. CDR3 DNA: TGTGCCAGCAGTTCCACAGGGCGACAGAGCACAGATACGCAGTATTTT.

This clone was seen only once. DNA for the CDR3: TGTGCCAGCAGCTTAGATCGGAGGTCCGTCAGTCCCTACGAGCAGTACTTC. This codes for CASSLDRRSVSPYEQYF. This chain joins TRBV11-3 and TRBJ2-7; D possibly corresponds to TRBD2 (5 bases). Deletions cut 0 bases from V and 2 bases from J, with 17 bases between. From germline, CDR1 is SGHNT and CDR2 YENEEA. CDR3 length equals 17 residues.

The chain links TRBV7-2 to TRBJ2-3, with 8 bases matching TRBD2. V shed 5 bases, J shed 4 bases, and the junction held 5 bases outside the gene matches. Germline V gene sequence: CDR1 SGHTA, CDR2 FQGNSA. The CDR3 length is 14 residues. The CDR3 nucleotides are TGTGCCAGCAGCCCGGGACTAGTCTCAGATACGCAGTATTTT. Residues: CASSPGLVSDTQYF.

The chain employs TRBV5-1 and TRBJ2-1, with 9 bases that match TRBD2. The CDR3 consists of 15 residues. Germline trimming cut 0 bases from V and 9 bases from J; bases unmatched to any gene: 7. The germline V gene has CDR1 SGHRS and CDR2 YFSETQ. The CDR3 DNA follows: TGCGCCAGCAGCTTGGTGACTAGCGGCCTAGGTGAGCAGTTCTTC. Protein product: CASSLVTSGLGEQFF.

This clone was recorded once. The chain employs TRBV19 and TRBJ2-5; the match to TRBD1 covers 10 bases. The CDR3 consists of 15 residues. CDR1 and CDR2 (germline): LNHDA, SQIVND (reference sequence). V dropped 6 bases and J dropped 5; count of bases not matched to a gene: 9. CDR3 in amino acids: CASRPTGGVWETQYF. CDR3 nucleotides: TGTGCCAGTAGACCGACAGGGGGCGTGTGGGAGACCCAGTACTTC.

The V and J genes are TRBV11-3 and TRBJ1-5; no reliable D call. Per germline, CDR1 SGHNT and CDR2 YENEEA. Trimming took off 5 bases at V and 0 bases at J, with 26 bases between the two ends. CDR3 length: 20 amino acids. CDR3 sequence (DNA): TGTGCCAGCAGCCCCGACGTGACAATACCCAAGTGGAATAGCAATCAGCCCCAGCATTTT. Residues: CASSPDVTIPKWNSNQPQHF.

This sequence joins TRBV29-1 and TRBJ2-1, with D perhaps TRBD1 (6 bases). The CDR3 loop spans 14 amino acids. With 3 bases removed from V and 2 bases from J, the gap between germline ends came to 11 bases. Germline V gene sequence: CDR1 SQVTM, CDR2 ANQGSEA. The CDR3 protein is CSVDQGSPYNEQFF. DNA for the CDR3: TGCAGCGTTGATCAGGGGTCCCCCTACAATGAGCAGTTCTTC.

In nucleotides, the CDR3 is TGTGCCAGCAGCCCAGGGATCGGGACAGCCAATCAGCCCCAGCATTTT. It codes for CASSPGIGTANQPQHF. The chain has TRBV9 and TRBJ1-5; 7 nucleotides align to TRBD1. The CDR3 is 16 amino acids. The trim removed 4 bases at V and 3 bases at J, leaving 10 bases unmatched. Looked up from germline, CDR1 is SGDLS and CDR2 is YYNGEE. The whole variable domain, remainder taken from reference TRBV9 and TRBJ1-5, is DSGVTQTPKHLITATGQRVTLRCSPRSGDLSVYWYQQSLDQGLQFLIQYYNGEERAKGNILERFSAQQFPDLHSELNLSSLELGDSALYFCASSPGIGTANQPQHFGDGTRLSIL.

The CDR3 region is CASNRDFNEKLFF. The CDR3 DNA sequence: TGTGCCAGCAACAGAGATTTCAATGAAAAACTGTTTTTT. The V and J genes are TRBV6-5 and TRBJ1-4; D unclear. The germline V gene has CDR1 MNHEY and CDR2 SVGAGI. The CDR3 runs to 13 residues. Trimming removed 7 bases at V and 5 bases at J, with 11 bases between.

This clone was seen once. The genes are TRBV4-3 and TRBJ2-7; 7 bases map to TRBD2. The germline gives CDR1 LGHNA, CDR2 YSLEER. The ends lost 5 bases at V and 0 bases at J; junction bases unmatched: 7. This CDR3 has 15 residues. The CDR3 DNA reads as TGCGCCAGCAGCATAACGGGGGGTAGCTCCTACGAGCAGTACTTC. Translating gives CASSITGGSSYEQYF.

The chain recombines TRBV7-2 with TRBJ2-3; 8 bases are shared with TRBD2. V shed 5 bases, J shed 1 base, and the junction held 5 bases outside the gene matches. Germline loops: CDR1 SGHTA, CDR2 FQGNSA. This CDR3 spans 15 amino acids. The CDR3 loop reads CASSSSTSGTDTQYF. In nucleotides, the CDR3 is TGTGCCAGCAGCAGTTCGACTAGCGGCACAGATACGCAGTATTTT.

This clone came up once. The gene calls are TRBV7-8 and TRBJ1-4; D might be TRBD1 (5 bases). This CDR3 spans 19 amino acids. The V gene lost 5 bases and the J gene lost 0 bases, with 22 bases spanning the gap. Germline CDR1 SGHVS, CDR2 FQNEAQ. This CDR3 is CASSLVGPVQGATNEKLFF. The CDR3, as DNA: TGTGCCAGCAGCCTAGTCGGGCCGGTGCAGGGTGCAACTAATGAAAAACTGTTTTTT.

The chain recombines TRBV19 with TRBJ2-3; 10 nucleotides line up with TRBD1. Germline CDR1 reads LNHDA; CDR2 reads SQIVND (reference sequence). This CDR3 contains 17 residues. The V and J ends lost 3 bases and 2 bases, in that order; junction bases with no gene match: 8. Written as DNA, the CDR3 is TGTGCCAGTAGTATGGACCCCGGGACAGGGGCCACAGATACGCAGTATTTT. Protein: CASSMDPGTGATDTQYF.

CDR3 sequence: CASTELRARYEQYF. The CDR3 nucleotides read TGTGCCAGCACGGAATTGAGGGCTCGGTACGAGCAGTACTTC. The V gene is TRBV7-8, the J gene TRBJ2-7; D perhaps matches TRBD2 (5 bases). The CDR3 is made up of 14 amino acids. The V gene lost 7 bases and the J gene lost 4 bases, with 17 bases spanning the gap. CDR1 is SGHVS and CDR2 is FQNEAQ in the germline V gene.

The chain is built from TRBV7-2 and TRBJ1-2, with TRBD1 as a possible D gene (6 bases). Germline V gene lookup returns CDR1 SGHTA and CDR2 FQGNSA. The CDR3 runs to 13 residues. Trimming stripped 5 bases from V and 8 bases from J, with 15 bases between. The CDR3: CASSRGGARGYTF. The CDR3 DNA reads TGTGCCAGCAGCCGTGGGGGCGCGAGAGGCTACACCTTC.

Concerning this clone: Different DNA sequences within this sample yield the same CDR3. This chain links TRBV4-2 with TRBJ1-2; 7 nucleotides line up with TRBD1. From germline, CDR1 is LGHNA and CDR2 YNFKEQ. J was trimmed by 1 base and V by 1 base; bases with no gene match: 0. There are 14 residues in the CDR3. CDR3 in amino acids: CASSQGDSNYGYTF. CDR3 nucleotides: TGTGCCAGCAGCCAAGGGGACAGTAACTATGGCTACACCTTC.

This CDR3 is CASSDPPGQGLCEQFF. CDR3 nucleotides: TGTGCCAGCAGTGACCCCCCGGGACAGGGATTATGTGAGCAGTTCTTC. This chain joins TRBV6-4 and TRBJ2-1, with 9 bases that match TRBD1. This CDR3 is built from 16 residues. Trimming cost V 2 bases and J 9 bases; bases outside gene matches: 11. From germline, CDR1 is MRHNA and CDR2 SNTAGT.